The 24 T cell receptor beta chains listed next were all sequenced from one sample in a study of metastatic and nonmetastatic thyroid tumors (dated by TCRdb to the early 2020s). Libraries came from PCR. Instrument used: Illumina HiSeq 4000. TCRdb redid the processing of the public reads, applying fastp at Q25 and MiXCR, and retained in-frame beta chains. The sample table lists tens of thousands of clones, around 25% of them with a count of one. Roughly 12% of the sample rests with the top ten. No treatment had been received by any patient before thyroid surgery. The material sequenced was tumor tissue. These receptors all come from a male donor with papillary thyroid cancer or a benign thyroid nodule (not recorded which). Some clones in this sample may be carry-over from other donors' samples.

This clone is medium-sized within its sample. The chain employs TRBV7-2 and TRBJ1-1; no definite D call. Trimming left V 4 bases short and J 11 bases short, with 20 bases between. The CDR3 totals 14 residues. The germline gives CDR1 SGHTA, CDR2 FQGNSA. The CDR3 coding sequence is TGTGCCAGCAGCTCGCAAGGAGGGTTAGGGAATGCTTTCTTT. Protein: CASSSQGGLGNAFF.

The chain has TRBV5-1 and TRBJ2-7; no definite D call. Germline CDR1 is SGHRS and CDR2 is YFSETQ. The CDR3 has 15 residues. V lost 0 bases, J lost 4 bases, and 14 bases lay in between. The CDR3 protein is CASSLGPENPYEQYF. As DNA, the CDR3 is TGCGCCAGCAGCTTGGGCCCCGAGAACCCATACGAGCAGTACTTC. The complete variable domain, with remaining parts taken from reference TRBV5-1 and TRBJ2-7, reads KAGVTQTPRYLIKTRGQQVTLSCSPISGHRSVSWYQQTPGQGLQFLFEYFSETQRNKGNFPGRFSGRQFSNSRSEMNVSTLELGDSALYLCASSLGPENPYEQYFGPGTRLTVT.

The sample holds a few counts of this clone. The chain has TRBV28 and TRBJ2-7, with D possibly TRBD1 on 6 matching bases. This CDR3 has 14 residues. Germline loops: CDR1 MDHEN, CDR2 SYDVKM. V was cut by 1 base and J by 2 bases, with 9 bases left in between. The CDR3 here is CASSLLDSTYEQYF. As DNA, the CDR3 is TGTGCCAGCAGTTTATTGGACAGTACCTACGAGCAGTACTTC.

The V gene is TRBV7-8, the J gene TRBJ2-1; D tentatively fits TRBD1 or TRBD2 (5 bases each). Trimming cost V 7 bases and J 3 bases, with 13 bases left between them. The CDR3 extends over 14 amino acids. The germline V gene has CDR1 SGHVS and CDR2 FQNEAQ. CDR3 nucleotide sequence: TGTGCCAGCACCCCCGGGACCTACTACAATGAGCAGTTCTTC. Amino acids: CASTPGTYYNEQFF.

The chain carries TRBV5-1 and TRBJ2-6; D unclear. The CDR3 totals 12 residues. Trimming cost V 6 bases and J 1 base, with 2 bases left between them. Per the germline V gene, CDR1 is SGHRS and CDR2 is YFSETQ. For the CDR3, the DNA is TGCGCCAGCAAATCTGGGGCCAACGTCCTGACTTTC. Its translation: CASKSGANVLTF. Full variable domain (missing parts from reference TRBV5-1 and TRBJ2-6): KAGVTQTPRYLIKTRGQQVTLSCSPISGHRSVSWYQQTPGQGLQFLFEYFSETQRNKGNFPGRFSGRQFSNSRSEMNVSTLELGDSALYLCASKSGANVLTFGAGSRLTVL.

This clone was seen at least ten times. This chain links TRBV14 with TRBJ1-3; 11 nucleotides agree with TRBD1. This CDR3 is 16 amino acids long. Germline CDR1 is SGHDN and CDR2 is FVKESK. V trimming: 3 bases; J trimming: 7 bases; junction bases outside the gene matches: 8. The CDR3: CASSHRTGGLRNTIYF. In DNA, the CDR3 is TGTGCCAGCAGCCACCGGACAGGGGGCTTGAGGAACACCATATATTTT.

A remark on this clone: Its ends do not fully match the called genes, so a read error is possible. The chain joins TRBV2 to TRBJ1-5, with D unclear. CDR3 length equals 14 residues. CDR1 is SNHLY and CDR2 is FYNNEI in the germline V gene. The CDR3 region is CASSEANPNQPQHF. CDR3 coding DNA: TGTGCTAGCAGTGAAGCCAACCCAAATCAGCCCCAGCATTTT. Full variable domain (missing parts from reference TRBV2 and TRBJ1-5): EPEVTQTPSHQVTQMGQEVILRCVPISNHLYFYWYRQILGQKVEFLVSFYNNEISEKSEIFDDQFSVERPDGSNFTLKIRSTKLEDSAMYFCASSEANPNQPQHFGDGTRLSIL.

This chain connects TRBV20-1 to TRBJ2-1, with 7 bases lining up with TRBD1. This CDR3 comprises 15 residues. Per the germline V gene, CDR1 is DFQATT and CDR2 is SNEGSKA (reference sequence). The V segment lost 0 bases and the J segment 9 bases; nucleotides outside the gene matches: 11. CDR3 nucleotides: TGCAGTGCTAGAGATCTTGGGACAGATTTCGGTGAGCAGTTCTTC. Translation gives CSARDLGTDFGEQFF.

With respect to this clone: The germline gene is not matched at one end of the junction; a read error may be the cause. The chain has TRBV4-3 and TRBJ2-2, with a possible D match to TRBD2 (6 bases). The length of the CDR3 is 16 residues. CDR1 and CDR2 (germline): LGHNA, YSLEER. In DNA form, the CDR3 reads TGCGCCAGCAGCCCTAATCCGGCAAGCGCACGCGGGGAACTGTTTTTT. As protein: CASSPNPASARGELFF.

This clone has a count of ten or more. Since a much larger clone is just one base distant, this may be a read error. This chain uses TRBV20-1 with TRBJ2-7; D assignment may be TRBD1 or TRBD2 (5 bases each). Germline CDR1 and CDR2: DFQATT and SNEGSKA (reference sequence). Trimming removed 3 bases from V and 12 bases from J, with 9 bases in between. This CDR3 has 9 amino acids. CDR3 protein: CSARGDPYF. CDR3 coding DNA: TGCAGTGCTAGGGGGGACCCGTACTTC.

The chain carries TRBV30 and TRBJ2-7; no firm D call. Germline V gives CDR1 GTSNPN, CDR2 SVGIG (reference sequence). CDR3 length: 13 amino acids. Trimming cost V 3 bases and J 3 bases, with 12 bases left between them. In DNA, the CDR3 is TGTGCCTGGAGACCCCACGCCCACTACGAGCAGTACTTC. Encoded protein: CAWRPHAHYEQYF.

With respect to this clone: A single base separates this from a much larger clone, so it may be a read error. Distinct nucleotide sequences in the sample also encode this CDR3. The gene calls are TRBV20-1 and TRBJ2-7; weak D call: TRBD2 (5 bases). Trimming removed 8 bases at V and 3 bases at J, with 14 bases between. Germline V gene data show CDR1 as DFQATT and CDR2 as SNEGSKA (reference sequence). The CDR3 runs to 12 residues. CDR3 protein: CSCWTGSYEQYF. The CDR3 DNA follows: TGCAGTTGCTGGACGGGGAGCTACGAGCAGTACTTC.

This clone was counted many times. J is TRBJ2-5 and V is TRBV6-2 or TRBV6-3; 8 bases align to TRBD1. Germline CDR1 is MNHEY and CDR2 is SVGEGT. The junction had 6 bases not matched to a gene; V was cut back by 4 bases and J by 5 bases. The CDR3 runs 14 residues. The CDR3 here is CASSSYRDRETQYF. In DNA form, the CDR3 reads TGTGCCAGCAGTTCCTATCGGGACAGGGAGACCCAGTACTTC.

This clone was seen at least ten times. The chain couples TRBV4-3 to TRBJ1-4, with D possibly being TRBD1 (5 bases). This CDR3 is built from 14 residues. Trimming removed 4 bases from V and 8 bases from J, with 14 bases in between. Germline V gene lookup returns CDR1 LGHNA and CDR2 YSLEER. The CDR3 reads CASSRIPTEEKLFF. The DNA for the CDR3 is TGCGCCAGCAGCCGAATACCGACAGAAGAAAAACTGTTTTTT.

Note on this clone: This may be a read error, as it is one base from a much larger clone. Other DNA sequences in the sample encode the same CDR3. The rearrangement joins TRBV12-3 or TRBV12-4 to TRBJ2-4; D not certain. V lost 3 bases, J lost 8 bases, and 14 bases lay in between. CDR3 size: 14 residues. CDR3 amino acids: CASSFGLSGHIQYF. The DNA of the CDR3 is TGTGCCAGCAGTTTTGGTCTCTCAGGTCACATTCAGTACTTC.

This clone is medium-sized (0.01 to 0.1%). The chain couples TRBV6-2 or TRBV6-3 to TRBJ2-1; 7 bases are shared with TRBD2. CDR1 is MNHEY, CDR2 SVGEGT, per germline. The CDR3 runs 13 residues. V dropped 7 bases and J dropped 8; count of bases not matched to a gene: 8. In DNA form, the CDR3 reads TGTGCCAGCACTCTTATGGGGAGGGATGAGCAGTTCTTC. Translated, it gives CASTLMGRDEQFF.

This clone was recorded many times. This sequence joins TRBV20-1 and TRBJ1-4; tentative D call: TRBD1 (5 bases). CDR3 length: 12 residues. Germline CDR1 and CDR2: DFQATT and SNEGSKA (reference sequence). V lost 3 bases and J 8 bases, leaving 10 bases between the germline ends. The CDR3 loop is CSARWAGEKLFF. The CDR3 DNA follows: TGCAGTGCTAGGTGGGCAGGGGAAAAACTGTTTTTT.

This clone was seen ten or more times. The chain recombines TRBV20-1 with TRBJ2-7; TRBD1 agrees at 9 bases. V shed 5 bases, J shed 2 bases, and the junction held 4 bases outside the gene matches. The CDR3 covers 13 residues. The germline V gene has CDR1 DFQATT and CDR2 SNEGSKA (reference sequence). The CDR3 spells CSAPRDRAYEQYF. DNA for the CDR3: TGCAGTGCTCCGAGGGACAGGGCCTACGAGCAGTACTTC.

This clone was recorded many times. This chain links TRBV6-2 or TRBV6-3 with TRBJ2-6; 7 nucleotides line up with TRBD1. Germline-derived CDR1 and CDR2 are MNHEY and SVGEGT. The CDR3 has 18 amino acids. With 7 bases clipped from V and 0 bases from J, the junction kept 12 bases outside the gene matches. CDR3 residues: CASTPRTGRLSGANVLTF. Here the CDR3 DNA reads TGTGCCAGCACCCCCCGGACAGGCCGCCTCTCTGGGGCCAACGTCCTGACTTTC.

This clone was picked up many times. J is TRBJ2-7 and V is TRBV15; 7 nucleotides agree with TRBD2. The junction had 4 bases not matched to a gene; V was cut back by 0 bases and J by 8 bases. The CDR3 is made up of 13 amino acids. The germline V gene has CDR1 LNHNV and CDR2 YYDKDF (reference sequence). CDR3 sequence: CATSREGGEQQYF. As DNA, the CDR3 is TGTGCCACCAGCAGAGAGGGGGGGGAACAGCAGTACTTC.

This clone was recorded a few times. As the CDR3 is not closed by the conserved phenylalanine or tryptophan, this likely results from a read error. This chain uses TRBV28 with TRBJ1-2; D is unclear. This CDR3 has 12 amino acids. Deletions cut 5 bases from V and 2 bases from J, with 6 bases between. The germline CDR1 and CDR2 sequences are MDHEN and SYDVKM. The CDR3 loop reads CASSLINYGYTL. The CDR3 DNA reads TGTGCCAGCAGTCTCATCAACTATGGCTACACCTTA.

This clone has at least ten counts. The rearrangement joins TRBV7-9 to TRBJ1-1; D ambiguous. The CDR3 length is 14 residues. Germline CDR1 is SEHNR and CDR2 is FQNEAQ (reference sequence). The ends were cut back, 3 bases at V and 5 bases at J, with 13 bases in the middle. The chain's CDR3 is CASSLGRAGTEAFF. CDR3 in DNA: TGTGCCAGCAGCTTGGGTAGGGCGGGAACTGAAGCTTTCTTT.

This clone was counted between two and nine times. J is TRBJ1-3 and V is TRBV12-3 or TRBV12-4; TRBD1 might be the D (6 bases). The CDR3 covers 16 residues. Trimming removed 3 bases at V and 1 base at J, with 13 bases between. This CDR3 is CASSFYWGRSGNTIYF. For the CDR3, the DNA is TGTGCCAGCAGTTTTTATTGGGGGCGGTCTGGAAACACCATATATTTT.

CDR3: CASSVLAGERTGELFF. DNA of the CDR3: TGTGCCAGCAGCGTCCTAGCGGGAGAACGCACCGGGGAGCTGTTTTTT. V and J are TRBV9 and TRBJ2-2, with 10 bases aligning to TRBD2. The germline CDR1 and CDR2 sequences are SGDLS and YYNGEE. Losses at the gene ends were 2 bases for V and 4 bases for J; bases not matched to a gene: 5. The CDR3 consists of 16 residues.